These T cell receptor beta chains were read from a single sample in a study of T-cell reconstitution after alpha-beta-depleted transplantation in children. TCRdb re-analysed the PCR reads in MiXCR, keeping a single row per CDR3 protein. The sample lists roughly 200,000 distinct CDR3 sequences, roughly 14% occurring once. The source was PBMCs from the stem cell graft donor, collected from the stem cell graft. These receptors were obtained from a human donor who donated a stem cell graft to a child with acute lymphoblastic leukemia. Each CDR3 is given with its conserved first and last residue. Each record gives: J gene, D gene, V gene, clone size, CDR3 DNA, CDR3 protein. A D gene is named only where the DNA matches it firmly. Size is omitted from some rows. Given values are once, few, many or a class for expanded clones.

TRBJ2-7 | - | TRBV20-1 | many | TGCAGTGCTAGAGCGAGGGACGGAAGCTCCTACGAGCAGTACTTC | CSARARDGSSYEQYF
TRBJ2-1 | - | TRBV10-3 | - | TGTGCCATCAGTGAGCGGGCGGGCCTCTACTCGGTAGCGGAGCAGTTCTTC | CAISERAGLYSVAEQFF
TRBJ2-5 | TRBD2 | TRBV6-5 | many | TGTGCCAGCAGTTACATCAACCTAGCGGGAGGGGGCCAAGAGACCCAGTACTTC | CASSYINLAGGGQETQYF
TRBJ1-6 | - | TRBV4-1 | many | TGCGCCAGCAGCCAAGGGGAGGACGGTTATAATTCACCCCTCCACTTT | CASSQGEDGYNSPLHF
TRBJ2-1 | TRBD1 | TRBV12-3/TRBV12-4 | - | TGTGCCAGCAGCCATCGACAGGGGAAGGTCAATGAGCAGTTCTTC | CASSHRQGKVNEQFF
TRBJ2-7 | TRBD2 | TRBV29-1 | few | TGCAGCGTATCGGGAGGGCGGGAAAACGAGCAGTACTTC | CSVSGGRENEQYF
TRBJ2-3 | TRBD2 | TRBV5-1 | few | TGCGCCAGCAGCTTTAGCGGGAGTGGAGCAGCAGATACGCAGTATTTT | CASSFSGSGAADTQYF
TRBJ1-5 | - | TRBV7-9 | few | TGTGCCAGCAGCCCCCTGTCGGGGGCGGGTGATCAGCCCCAGCATTTT | CASSPLSGAGDQPQHF
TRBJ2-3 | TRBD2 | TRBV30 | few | TGTGCCTGGAGCGGGACTAGCGGGTTCACAGATACGCAGTATTTT | CAWSGTSGFTDTQYF
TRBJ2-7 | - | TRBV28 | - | TGTGCCAGCGGTATAAACCTCTACGAGCAGTACTTC | CASGINLYEQYF
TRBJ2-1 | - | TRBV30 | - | TGTGCCTGGGGCGGTCGGGCCTTAAGCTCCTACAATGAGCAGTTCTTC | CAWGGRALSSYNEQFF
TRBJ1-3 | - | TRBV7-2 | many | TGTGCCAGCAGCTATGACACGGTTGTCTCTGGAAACACCATATATTTT | CASSYDTVVSGNTIYF
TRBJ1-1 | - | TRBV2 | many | TGTGCCAGCCAAACTTCGATGGTCACTGAAGCTTTCTTT | CASQTSMVTEAFF
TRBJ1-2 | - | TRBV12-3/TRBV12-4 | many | TGTGCCAGCAGACGACTGACCGGAGGCTACACCTTC | CASRRLTGGYTF
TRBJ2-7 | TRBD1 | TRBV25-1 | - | TGTGCCAGCAGTGAATCTTTGCAGGGGGCAGTGTACTTC | CASSESLQGAVYF
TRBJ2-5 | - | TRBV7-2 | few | TGTGCCAGCAGCTTCTCGGGGACAGAGACCCAGTACTTC | CASSFSGTETQYF
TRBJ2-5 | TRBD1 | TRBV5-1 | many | TGCGCCAGCAGCCGTTTGACAGGGGCGCAAGAGACCCAGTACTTC | CASSRLTGAQETQYF
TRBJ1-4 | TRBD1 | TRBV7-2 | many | TGTGCCAGCAGCAAACGACAGGGGGCGAGGACTAATGAAAAACTGTTTTTT | CASSKRQGARTNEKLFF
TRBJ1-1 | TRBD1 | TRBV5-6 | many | TGTGCCAGCAGCTTGACAGGGGATAACACTGAAGCTTTCTTT | CASSLTGDNTEAFF
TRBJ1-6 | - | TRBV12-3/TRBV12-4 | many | TGTGCCAGCAGCCCTAACCCATGGGGAGCCCTCCACTTT | CASSPNPWGALHF
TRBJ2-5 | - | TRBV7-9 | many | TGTGCCAGCAGCTTAAACCCGGGGACATTCCTGGAGACCCAGTACTTC | CASSLNPGTFLETQYF